The present TCR beta chain was sequenced within a study of shared clonotypes between healthy human individuals. Background on the study: Each donor contributed plates that comprised three CD4 naive, three CD4 memory, two CD8 naive and one CD8 memory. Study outcomes and limitations: Rarefaction gave evidence that sorted-subset sequencing remained incomplete despite large depth.

This clone occurred once. The antigen remains undetermined. One junction end does not reproduce the germline sequence, and a read error may be involved. In the authors' workflow: Filtering differed for immunoSEQ, which gave only junction sequences without quality scores. The data were produced by immunoSEQ multiplex PCR, yet TCRdb's version contains in-frame clones alone and is incomplete. That table supplies the V and J calls and clone size; D and trimming were determined from the DNA. The data contain about 680,000 clones, 73% of them singletons. Germline loops: CDR1 LNHDA, CDR2 SQIVND (reference sequence). This CDR3 has 14 residues.

The rearrangement uses TRBV19 and TRBJ2-7, with D maybe TRBD1 (6 bases). This sequence originates from a young woman in good health. What was sequenced was memory CD4+ T cells sorted from blood. Described subset: CD45RA-negative fraction. The CDR3 sequence is CASSTQGFSSEQYF. CDR3 DNA: TGTGCCAGTAGTACTCAGGGGTTTTCCTCCGAGCAGTACTTC.